A selection of T cell receptor beta chains follows, all from one sample in a study of blood T cell repertoires in COVID-19. TCRdb's table, derived via immunoSEQ multiplex PCR, lists solely in-frame clones and lacks some. This sample carries about 160,000 clones, under 80% of them seen once, and the ten largest clones take about 3%. The specimen sequenced was peripheral blood. These receptors were obtained from a man in his sixties or seventies with acute or convalescent COVID-19. CDR3s include the opening cysteine and the closing phenylalanine or tryptophan. Each record gives: clone size, V gene, J gene, D gene, CDR3 DNA, CDR3 protein. A D gene is named only where the DNA matches it firmly. Only some rows state a clone size, as once, few, many or a class for expanded clones.

abundance: NA; v_gene: TRBV7-9; j_gene: TRBJ2-2; d_gene: TRBD2; CDR3nt: TGTGCCAGCAGCTCTAAAGCGGGAGTGCTGAACACCGGGGAGCTGTTTTTT; CDR3aa: CASSSKAGVLNTGELFF
abundance: NA; v_gene: TRBV11-3; j_gene: TRBJ1-1; d_gene: NA; CDR3nt: TGTGCCAGCAGCTCGGGGGGGAAGAACACTGAAGCTTTCTTT; CDR3aa: CASSSGGKNTEAFF
abundance: few; v_gene: TRBV2; j_gene: TRBJ1-5; d_gene: NA; CDR3nt: TGTGCCAGCAGTGTCTCACAGGGTAATCAGCCCCAGCATTTT; CDR3aa: CASSVSQGNQPQHF
abundance: NA; v_gene: TRBV24-1; j_gene: TRBJ1-4; d_gene: NA; CDR3nt: TGTGCCACTAGTGCAGGGGCAAATAATGAAAAACTGTTTTTT; CDR3aa: CATSAGANNEKLFF
abundance: NA; v_gene: TRBV6-5; j_gene: TRBJ2-7; d_gene: TRBD2; CDR3nt: TGTGCCAGCAACCCACCGGGACTAGCGGACTACGAGCAGTACTTC; CDR3aa: CASNPPGLADYEQYF
abundance: NA; v_gene: TRBV23-1; j_gene: TRBJ2-1; d_gene: NA; CDR3nt: TGCGCCAGCCTCAAGGCCCTACGAGATTACTTACCCGGGAATGAGCAGTTCTTC; CDR3aa: CASLKALRDYLPGNEQFF
abundance: few; v_gene: TRBV6-1; j_gene: TRBJ1-2; d_gene: NA; CDR3nt: TGTGCCAGCAGTGAGAGTAACTATGGCTACACCTTC; CDR3aa: CASSESNYGYTF
abundance: NA; v_gene: TRBV5-6; j_gene: TRBJ1-4; d_gene: NA; CDR3nt: TGTGCCAGCAGCTGGAGAGGGCTTGGCAATGAAAAACTGTTTTTT; CDR3aa: CASSWRGLGNEKLFF
abundance: NA; v_gene: TRBV7-6; j_gene: TRBJ2-1; d_gene: NA; CDR3nt: TGTGCCAGCAGCTTGGGGCCTAGACTAGACGGGGCCTACAATGAGCAGTTCTTC; CDR3aa: CASSLGPRLDGAYNEQFF
abundance: NA; v_gene: TRBV10-3; j_gene: TRBJ1-1; d_gene: NA; CDR3nt: TGTGCCATCGCGGGTGGAGGGACTGAAGCTTTCTTT; CDR3aa: CAIAGGGTEAFF
abundance: once; v_gene: TRBV4-2; j_gene: TRBJ1-5; d_gene: NA; CDR3nt: TGTGCCAGCAGTCAAAGGGCCGACAGGAACAATCAGCCCCAGCATTTT; CDR3aa: CASSQRADRNNQPQHF
abundance: NA; v_gene: TRBV2; j_gene: TRBJ1-2; d_gene: TRBD1; CDR3nt: TGTGCCAGCAGGGACGACAGGGGGCGAGGTGGCTACACCTTC; CDR3aa: CASRDDRGRGGYTF
abundance: NA; v_gene: TRBV3-1/TRBV3-2; j_gene: TRBJ2-7; d_gene: TRBD2; CDR3nt: TGTGCCAGCAGCCAAACTAGCGGGAGAACCTACGAGCAGTACTTC; CDR3aa: CASSQTSGRTYEQYF
abundance: NA; v_gene: TRBV5-8; j_gene: TRBJ2-1; d_gene: TRBD1; CDR3nt: TGTGCCAGCAGGGGACAGGGAGACAATGAGCAGTTCTTC; CDR3aa: CASRGQGDNEQFF
abundance: NA; v_gene: TRBV7-6; j_gene: TRBJ2-3; d_gene: TRBD2; CDR3nt: TGTGCCAGCAGCTTAGGGTCTAGCGGGGGGGCAGATACGCAGTATTTT; CDR3aa: CASSLGSSGGADTQYF
abundance: NA; v_gene: TRBV5-1; j_gene: TRBJ2-1; d_gene: TRBD2; CDR3nt: TGCGCCAGCAGAAGTAGCGGGAGTGGTTACAATGAGCAGTTCTTC; CDR3aa: CASRSSGSGYNEQFF
abundance: NA; v_gene: TRBV10-1; j_gene: TRBJ1-4; d_gene: NA; CDR3nt: TGCGCCAGCAGTCCTGACAGCTCCCTGGATGAAAAACTGTTTTTT; CDR3aa: CASSPDSSLDEKLFF
abundance: NA; v_gene: TRBV6-6; j_gene: TRBJ2-2; d_gene: NA; CDR3nt: TGTGCCAGCATCTCTATGGGGGGGAACACCGGGGAGCTGTTTTTT; CDR3aa: CASISMGGNTGELFF
abundance: NA; v_gene: TRBV29-1; j_gene: TRBJ1-3; d_gene: NA; CDR3nt: TGCAGCGGCGGGGGGGACTCTGGAAACACCATATATTTT; CDR3aa: CSGGGDSGNTIYF
abundance: NA; v_gene: TRBV7-2; j_gene: TRBJ2-1; d_gene: NA; CDR3nt: TGTGCCAGCACCCAATCAGGCTTGGGGCAGTTCTTC; CDR3aa: CASTQSGLGQFF
abundance: NA; v_gene: TRBV7-9; j_gene: TRBJ2-1; d_gene: NA; CDR3nt: TGTGCCAGCAGCCCAGATGGCGGTACCTACAATGAGCAGTTCTTC; CDR3aa: CASSPDGGTYNEQFF
abundance: NA; v_gene: TRBV28; j_gene: TRBJ1-5; d_gene: NA; CDR3nt: TGTGCCAGCAGACCCGCCGGGAGCAGCAATCAGCCCCAGCATTTT; CDR3aa: CASRPAGSSNQPQHF
abundance: few; v_gene: TRBV10-1; j_gene: TRBJ2-1; d_gene: TRBD2; CDR3nt: TGCGCCAGCAGTGCCCTGGGGTTAGCGGGAGACAATGAGCAGTTCTTC; CDR3aa: CASSALGLAGDNEQFF
abundance: NA; v_gene: TRBV28; j_gene: TRBJ1-2; d_gene: NA; CDR3nt: TGTGCCAGCAGTTCCCACTCAGGGGACTATGGCTACACCTTC; CDR3aa: CASSSHSGDYGYTF
abundance: NA; v_gene: TRBV7-2; j_gene: TRBJ2-7; d_gene: TRBD1; CDR3nt: TGTGCCAGCAGCTCACCTCCACAGGGGACCTACGAGCAGTACTTC; CDR3aa: CASSSPPQGTYEQYF
abundance: few; v_gene: TRBV2; j_gene: TRBJ2-1; d_gene: TRBD1; CDR3nt: TGTGCCAGCAGTTCTCGGGGGACAGGGGGCTCGAATGAGCAGTTCTTC; CDR3aa: CASSSRGTGGSNEQFF
abundance: NA; v_gene: TRBV19; j_gene: TRBJ1-1; d_gene: NA; CDR3nt: TGTGCCAGTAGTACTGCCAACCTAATGCGCGCTGAAGCTTTCTTT; CDR3aa: CASSTANLMRAEAFF
abundance: NA; v_gene: TRBV15; j_gene: TRBJ1-4; d_gene: NA; CDR3nt: TGTGCCACCAGCAGAGATTTGCAGGCAACTAATGAAAAACTGTTTTTT; CDR3aa: CATSRDLQATNEKLFF
abundance: NA; v_gene: TRBV5-1; j_gene: TRBJ2-3; d_gene: TRBD1; CDR3nt: TGCGCCAGCAGCTCCGGACAGGGAACAGATACGCAGTATTTT; CDR3aa: CASSSGQGTDTQYF
abundance: NA; v_gene: TRBV28; j_gene: TRBJ1-1; d_gene: TRBD1; CDR3nt: TGTGCCAGCAGGCCTTCTACAGGGGCTTTGAACACTGAAGCTTTCTTT; CDR3aa: CASRPSTGALNTEAFF
abundance: NA; v_gene: TRBV11-2; j_gene: TRBJ1-1; d_gene: TRBD1; CDR3nt: TGTGCCAGCAGCTTAGTGTGGGACAGGGAGAACACTGAAGCTTTCTTT; CDR3aa: CASSLVWDRENTEAFF
abundance: NA; v_gene: TRBV12-5; j_gene: TRBJ2-3; d_gene: NA; CDR3nt: TGTGCTAGTGCCCCAGGCCAATACACAGGAGATACGCAGTATTTT; CDR3aa: CASAPGQYTGDTQYF
abundance: NA; v_gene: TRBV5-5; j_gene: TRBJ1-1; d_gene: NA; CDR3nt: TGTGCCAGCAGCTTGGAATCAGGTTGGAACACTGAAGCTTTCTTT; CDR3aa: CASSLESGWNTEAFF
abundance: NA; v_gene: TRBV28; j_gene: TRBJ1-2; d_gene: NA; CDR3nt: TGTGCCAGCAGTTCCCCCGGGACTTTTGGCTACACCTTC; CDR3aa: CASSSPGTFGYTF
abundance: few; v_gene: TRBV5-8; j_gene: TRBJ1-5; d_gene: TRBD1; CDR3nt: TGTGCCAGCGGAAGTTGGACAGGGGTTAATCAGCCCCAGCATTTT; CDR3aa: CASGSWTGVNQPQHF
abundance: NA; v_gene: TRBV28; j_gene: TRBJ1-1; d_gene: NA; CDR3nt: TGTGCCAGCAGACCTGGGGGGGTCCCCACTGAAGCTTTCTTT; CDR3aa: CASRPGGVPTEAFF
abundance: NA; v_gene: TRBV2; j_gene: TRBJ2-4; d_gene: NA; CDR3nt: TGTGCCAGCAGTGAAGGGCCTTTAGCCAAAAACATTCAGTACTTC; CDR3aa: CASSEGPLAKNIQYF
abundance: NA; v_gene: TRBV4-2; j_gene: TRBJ2-7; d_gene: TRBD2; CDR3nt: TGTGCCAGCAGCCAGGAAGGACTAGCGGGATACGAGCAGTACTTC; CDR3aa: CASSQEGLAGYEQYF
abundance: few; v_gene: TRBV7-3; j_gene: TRBJ2-3; d_gene: TRBD2; CDR3nt: TGTGCCAGCAGCCCTTGGGGCGGGAGGGTTGCAGATACGCAGTATTTT; CDR3aa: CASSPWGGRVADTQYF
abundance: NA; v_gene: TRBV2; j_gene: TRBJ2-3; d_gene: NA; CDR3nt: TGTGCCAGCAGTGTTGAGGGCACAGATACGCAGTATTTT; CDR3aa: CASSVEGTDTQYF
abundance: few; v_gene: TRBV6-5; j_gene: TRBJ1-4; d_gene: TRBD1; CDR3nt: TGTGCCAGCAGTTACACGACAGGGACTAATGAAAAACTGTTTTTT; CDR3aa: CASSYTTGTNEKLFF
abundance: NA; v_gene: TRBV5-1; j_gene: TRBJ1-4; d_gene: TRBD1; CDR3nt: TGCGCCAGCAGCCGGGACAGCTATAATGAAAAACTGTTTTTT; CDR3aa: CASSRDSYNEKLFF
abundance: NA; v_gene: TRBV12-5; j_gene: TRBJ1-6; d_gene: NA; CDR3nt: TGTGCTAGTGGTTCAGGGAATAATTCACCCCTCCACTTT; CDR3aa: CASGSGNNSPLHF
abundance: NA; v_gene: TRBV3-1/TRBV3-2; j_gene: TRBJ2-3; d_gene: NA; CDR3nt: TGTGCCAGCAGCCAAGATAGAGGGGGGGGCCTTGCAGATACGCAGTATTTT; CDR3aa: CASSQDRGGGLADTQYF
abundance: NA; v_gene: TRBV7-2; j_gene: TRBJ2-5; d_gene: NA; CDR3nt: TGTGCCAGCAGCTTACTTCGCAGACAAGAGACCCAGTACTTC; CDR3aa: CASSLLRRQETQYF
abundance: few; v_gene: TRBV11-3; j_gene: TRBJ1-5; d_gene: NA; CDR3nt: TGTGCCAGCAGCTTATATAGCAATCAGCCCCAGCATTTT; CDR3aa: CASSLYSNQPQHF
abundance: NA; v_gene: TRBV18; j_gene: TRBJ2-3; d_gene: NA; CDR3nt: TGTGCCAGCTCACCACGGGGGGGCCGAGGAACAGATACGCAGTATTTT; CDR3aa: CASSPRGGRGTDTQYF
abundance: NA; v_gene: TRBV11-2; j_gene: TRBJ1-1; d_gene: TRBD1; CDR3nt: TGTGCCAGCAGCTTAGCAGGGGGCGCGGGTGAAGCTTTCTTT; CDR3aa: CASSLAGGAGEAFF
abundance: few; v_gene: TRBV18; j_gene: TRBJ1-4; d_gene: NA; CDR3nt: TGTGCCAGCTCATCCCGACAGGCAGTGGGTAATGAAAAACTGTTTTTT; CDR3aa: CASSSRQAVGNEKLFF
abundance: NA; v_gene: TRBV5-6; j_gene: TRBJ2-2; d_gene: TRBD2; CDR3nt: TGTGCCAGCACCCGCGGGACTAGCGGGGGCACCGGGGAGCTGTTTTTT; CDR3aa: CASTRGTSGGTGELFF
abundance: few; v_gene: TRBV19; j_gene: TRBJ1-5; d_gene: TRBD1; CDR3nt: TGTGCCAGTAGCCTGGGGACAGTTTTTAATCAGCCCCAGCATTTT; CDR3aa: CASSLGTVFNQPQHF
abundance: NA; v_gene: TRBV7-8; j_gene: TRBJ2-1; d_gene: TRBD2; CDR3nt: TGTGCCAGCAGCCGCGGACTAGCGGGGGAGAATGAGCAGTTCTTC; CDR3aa: CASSRGLAGENEQFF
abundance: NA; v_gene: TRBV27; j_gene: TRBJ1-2; d_gene: TRBD1; CDR3nt: TGTGCCAGCAGTTTCGGACAGGGGGCGTTCTATGGCTACACCTTC; CDR3aa: CASSFGQGAFYGYTF
abundance: NA; v_gene: TRBV28; j_gene: TRBJ1-2; d_gene: NA; CDR3nt: TGTGCCAGCAGTTTTCGGAGACAGAGCTATGGCTACACCTTC; CDR3aa: CASSFRRQSYGYTF
abundance: NA; v_gene: TRBV6-1; j_gene: TRBJ2-7; d_gene: NA; CDR3nt: TGTGCCAGCAGTGAAGCGCATTTCTACTACGAGCAGTACTTC; CDR3aa: CASSEAHFYYEQYF
abundance: NA; v_gene: TRBV12-3/TRBV12-4; j_gene: TRBJ1-6; d_gene: TRBD1; CDR3nt: TGTGCCAGCGGGACAGGGATATCACCCCTCCACTTT; CDR3aa: CASGTGISPLHF